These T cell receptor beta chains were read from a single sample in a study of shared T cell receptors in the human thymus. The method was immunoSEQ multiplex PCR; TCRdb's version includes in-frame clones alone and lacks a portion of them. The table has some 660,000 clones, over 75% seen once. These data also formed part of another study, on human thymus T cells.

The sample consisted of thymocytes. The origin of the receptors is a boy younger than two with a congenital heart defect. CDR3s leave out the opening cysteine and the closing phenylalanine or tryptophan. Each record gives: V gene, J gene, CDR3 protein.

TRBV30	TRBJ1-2	AWSYRGGYT
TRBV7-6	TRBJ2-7	ASSGNDPPAGETYEQY
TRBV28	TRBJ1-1	ASDYFPDRGKSTEAF
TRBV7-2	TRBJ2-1	ASSPNRGLGNEQF
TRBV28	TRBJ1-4	ASRENRVTNEKLF
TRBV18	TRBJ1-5	ASSGQGAKNQPQH
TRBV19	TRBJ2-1	ASSRPGCLAEQF
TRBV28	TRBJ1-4	ASSPGCREKLF
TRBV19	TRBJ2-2	ASSIGLAIPTMTGELF
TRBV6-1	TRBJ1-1	ASRVAYGDSEAF
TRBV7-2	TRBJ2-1	ASSFGQYNEQF
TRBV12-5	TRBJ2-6	ASGLPLPPGQALTGANVLT
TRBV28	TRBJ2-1	ASKPGQPLYNEQF
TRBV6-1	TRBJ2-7	ASHRDSYEQY
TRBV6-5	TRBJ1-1	ASSSTGTEAF
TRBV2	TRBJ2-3	ASSEGTSGTGRDTQY
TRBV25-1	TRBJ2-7	ASMAGTGPYEQY
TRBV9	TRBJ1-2	ASSERGYGYT
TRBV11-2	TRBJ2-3	ASSPSTGMGTDTQY
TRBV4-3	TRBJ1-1	ASSQADRGNTEAF
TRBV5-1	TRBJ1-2	ASSLIGPGQRPNQGTYP
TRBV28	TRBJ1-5	ASSISVETASNQPQH
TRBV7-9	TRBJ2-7	ASSPRAAGNYEQY
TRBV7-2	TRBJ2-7	ASSRGQGSPYEQY
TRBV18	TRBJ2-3	ASSLPTGGTDTQY
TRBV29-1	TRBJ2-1	SGRTSDNGQF
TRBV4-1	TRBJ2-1	ASSQDLRQGGYNEQF
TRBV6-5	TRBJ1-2	ASRRGGANYGYT
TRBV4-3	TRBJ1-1	ASSQDHRTVNTEAF
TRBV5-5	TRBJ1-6	ASSLGSTGGLSSSPLH
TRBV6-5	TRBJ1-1	ASSYVGRTEAF
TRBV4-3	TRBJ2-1	ASSEGTIRTWYNEQF
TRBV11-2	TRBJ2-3	ASSLGGLAGGTSTDTQY
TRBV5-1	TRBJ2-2	ASSLWASNKSNTGELF
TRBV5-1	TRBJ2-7	ASSLDRSYEQY
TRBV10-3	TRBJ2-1	AISVQGLNEQF
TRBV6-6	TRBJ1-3	ASSFREESSGNTIY
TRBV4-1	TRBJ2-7	ASSPGQAFSYEQY
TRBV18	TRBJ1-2	ASSPRTGAPGSNYGYT
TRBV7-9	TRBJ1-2	ASSLEGTGEFGYGYT
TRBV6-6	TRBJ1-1	ASSLDSMNTEAF
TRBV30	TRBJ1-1	AWSSDRGAF
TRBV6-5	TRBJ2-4	ATSQGAGDIQY
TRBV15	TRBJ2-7	ATSRRSRTLLEGPYEQY
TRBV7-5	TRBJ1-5	VRSLVLSGQGVDNQPQH
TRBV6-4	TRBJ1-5	ASSDSAGGWPQH
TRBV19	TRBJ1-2	ASSPLKRRAGGYT
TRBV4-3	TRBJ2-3	ASSQAPRTRRDTQY
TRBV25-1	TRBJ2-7	ASSESSGDTVYEQY
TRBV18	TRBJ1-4	ASSPSSLFGLNEKLF
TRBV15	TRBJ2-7	ATSRGQVYEQY
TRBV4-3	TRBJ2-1	ASSQGPLSPASGAYNEQF